This T cell receptor beta chain stems from a study of cytomegalovirus exposure and HLA in healthy donors. Overall study findings and caveats: Later examination showed HLA-associated TCR beta chains had greater clonal expansion than equally common others. For most TCR sequences rarity was the rule, although some public TCRs occurred in many donors. An analysis was carried out later, and it reportedly showed fewer N-insertions in an Asian-associated ancestry cluster than the approximately 670-donor mean.

V dropped 6 bases and J dropped 0 bases, with 11 bases sitting between them. The CDR3 contains 14 residues. Looked up from germline, CDR1 is SQVTM and CDR2 is ANQGSEA. As to this clone: What it recognizes is unknown.

PCR was performed using 60 Vbeta and 13 Jbeta primers. Some clones are missing from TCRdb's copy, which holds only in-frame ones; the method was immunoSEQ multiplex PCR. Of approximately 170,000 clones listed, 70% to 75% are singletons. Unrecorded immune exposure was likely among donors, who were nominally healthy when sampled. The chain is built from TRBV29-1 and TRBJ2-2; D is undetermined. The source material was PBMCs. The TCR comes from a man aged 25-40 years in good health and CMV-seropositive. The CDR3 here is CSVVQSANTGELFF. CDR3 nucleotide sequence: TGCAGCGTCGTCCAGAGCGCGAACACCGGGGAGCTGTTTTTT.